One and the same sample provided the 2 T cell receptor beta chains below, sequenced in a study of T cells after yellow fever vaccination (dated 2019 in TCRdb). The protocol used for the library was 5' RACE. Sequencing instrument: Illumina HiSeq 2500. Using fastp trimming at Q25 and MiXCR clonotype assembly, TCRdb reanalyzed the public sequencing data and kept in-frame beta chains. For every CDR3 protein sequence, its rows merge into one entry that carries the most common genes and DNA. This sample comprises roughly 63,000 distinct CDR3 sequences, 6.5% to 9% of them detected only once. The ten largest clones capture just over 35% of the sample. The treatment or condition label on this specimen signifies: live attenuated yellow fever vaccine strain. The source material was CD8+ T cells sorted from PBMCs, sampled 15 days after the yellow fever booster vaccination. The source is a young man who received the YFV17D yellow fever vaccine.

This sequence joins TRBV11-2 and TRBJ2-1; D is ambiguous. V was pared by 3 bases and J by 7 bases, with 16 bases between. The germline V gene has CDR1 SGHAT and CDR2 FQNNGV. The CDR3 runs 15 residues. The chain's CDR3 is CASSLFLNRPNEQFF. The CDR3 nucleotides read TGTGCCAGCAGCTTGTTTCTGAACAGACCGAATGAGCAGTTCTTC.

In this sample, this clonotype turned up a few times. V usage is TRBV6-2 or TRBV6-3 and J usage is TRBJ1-5, with 8 bases identical to TRBD1. V was pared by 6 bases and J by 9 bases, with 13 bases of the junction left unmatched. Germline assignment: CDR1 MNHEY and CDR2 SVGEGT. The CDR3 length is 15 residues. The DNA for the CDR3 is TGTGCCAGCAGCTCTGCTCTGGACAGGGAGCGGCCCCAGCATTTT. It is translated as CASSSALDRERPQHF.